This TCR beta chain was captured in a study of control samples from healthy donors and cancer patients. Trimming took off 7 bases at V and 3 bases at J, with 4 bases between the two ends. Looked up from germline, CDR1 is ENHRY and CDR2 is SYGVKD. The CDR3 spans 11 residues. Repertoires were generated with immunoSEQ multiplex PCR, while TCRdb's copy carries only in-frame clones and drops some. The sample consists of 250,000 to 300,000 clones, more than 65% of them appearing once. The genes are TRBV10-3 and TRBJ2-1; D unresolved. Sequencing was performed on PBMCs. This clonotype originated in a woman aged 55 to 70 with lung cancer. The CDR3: CAIKDYNEQFF. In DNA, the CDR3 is TGTGCCATCAAGGACTACAATGAGCAGTTCTTC.